Presented here are 27 T cell receptor beta chains from one specimen sequenced in a study of blood T cell repertoires in COVID-19. Data came from immunoSEQ multiplex PCR; TCRdb stores just in-frame clones and leaves some out. The data contain approximately 470,000 clones, 87% of them singletons. Sequenced material: PBMCs or T cells enriched from blood (not recorded which). These receptors all stem from a young woman who had recovered from COVID-19.

As concerns this clone: At the DNA level, this CDR3 is encoded by other sequences in the same sample as well. This rearrangement joins TRBV3-1 (or the pseudogene TRBV3-2) to TRBJ2-7; D might be TRBD1 (5 bases). This CDR3 has 18 amino acids. The V and J ends lost 3 bases and 2 bases respectively, with 23 bases between them. Germline CDR1 LGHDT, CDR2 YNNKEL (reference sequence). The CDR3, as DNA: TGTGCCAGCAGCCACCGTCCACCTCAGGGTAAGGTGACCTACGAGCAGTACTTC. It is translated as CASSHRPPQGKVTYEQYF.

This chain connects TRBV12-3 or TRBV12-4 to TRBJ2-3; TRBD2 matches at 8 bases. V dropped 5 bases and J dropped 5; count of bases not matched to a gene: 3. The CDR3 runs to 13 residues. The CDR3 DNA sequence: TGTGCCAGCAGTCGTACTAGCGGAGATACGCAGTATTTT. Its translation: CASSRTSGDTQYF.

The chain employs TRBV7-2 and TRBJ2-7; 7 nucleotides align to TRBD2. The CDR3 covers 16 residues. Germline V CDR1 and CDR2: SGHTA, FQGNSA. Trimming took 5 bases from V and 3 from J; bases not matched to a gene: 13. CDR3 loop: CASSPEGASGSYEQYF. The DNA of the CDR3 is TGTGCCAGCAGCCCGGAAGGGGCTAGCGGAAGCTACGAGCAGTACTTC. The variable domain in full, with the rest retrieved from reference TRBV7-2 and TRBJ2-7, is GAGVSQSPSNKVTEKGKDVELRCDPISGHTALYWYRQSLGQGLEFLIYFQGNSAPDKSGLPSDRFSAERTGGSVSTLTIQRTQQEDSAVYLCASSPEGASGSYEQYFGPGTRLTVT.

The rearrangement links TRBV6-5 to TRBJ2-1; no firm D call. The germline gives CDR1 MNHEY, CDR2 SVGAGI. V lost 7 bases to trimming and J lost 6 bases, with 13 bases between them. The CDR3 sequence is 13 residues long. This CDR3 is CASTNTLGNEQFF. Here the CDR3 DNA reads TGTGCCAGCACAAATACCCTCGGCAATGAGCAGTTCTTC.

The gene calls are TRBV28 and TRBJ1-2; tentative D call: TRBD1 (6 bases). Germline CDR1 and CDR2: MDHEN and SYDVKM. The CDR3 is 13 amino acids. Trimming took off 5 bases at V and 2 bases at J, with 9 bases between the two ends. CDR3 loop: CASSTQGNYGYTF. The CDR3, as DNA: TGTGCCAGCAGTACCCAGGGGAACTATGGCTACACCTTC.

This clone occurred once. This sequence joins TRBV3-1 (or the pseudogene TRBV3-2) and TRBJ2-7; tentative D call: TRBD1 (5 bases). The length of the CDR3 is 16 residues. V gave up 0 bases and J gave up 0 bases, with 12 bases separating them. Germline-derived CDR1 and CDR2 are LGHDT and YNNKEL (reference sequence). The CDR3 DNA is TGTGCCAGCAGCCAAGATGGGGCATACCTCTCCTACGAGCAGTACTTC. Translation gives CASSQDGAYLSYEQYF.

In DNA, the CDR3 is TGTGCCAGCAGCCAGGTCAGGGGGAGGCTGTTTTTT. This encodes CASSQVRGRLFF. V and J are TRBV3-1 (or the pseudogene TRBV3-2) and TRBJ2-2, with 7 bases identical to TRBD1. Trimming took 3 bases from V and 13 from J; bases not matched to a gene: 5. Germline V gene lookup returns CDR1 LGHDT and CDR2 YNNKEL (reference sequence). The CDR3 sequence is 12 residues long.

The chain carries TRBV5-4 and TRBJ1-2; 7 bases agree with TRBD1. V lost 4 bases, J lost 8 bases, and 11 bases stayed unmatched. The CDR3 spans 14 residues. Germline CDR1 SGHNT, CDR2 YYREEE (reference sequence). The CDR3 coding sequence is TGTGCCAGCAGCACTACGACAGGGTCAGAAGGCTACACCTTC. Protein sequence: CASSTTTGSEGYTF.

The V call is TRBV5-4, the J call TRBJ1-6; 7 bases match TRBD1. Trimming at V came to 4 bases and at J to 5 bases, leaving 3 bases not matched to a gene. The CDR3 sequence is 14 residues long. Germline CDR1 is SGHNT and CDR2 is YYREEE (reference sequence). CDR3 sequence (DNA): TGTGCCAGCAGCCTGGACAGGCATAATTCACCCCTCCACTTT. Its translation: CASSLDRHNSPLHF.

The chain couples TRBV27 to TRBJ2-1, with D possibly matching TRBD1 (6 bases). Per the germline V gene, CDR1 is MNHEY and CDR2 is SMNVEV (reference sequence). The CDR3 length is 15 residues. With 0 bases removed from V and 5 bases from J, the gap between germline ends came to 11 bases. The CDR3 coding sequence is TGTGCCAGCAGTTTATCCAGGGGTCTAAACAATGAGCAGTTCTTC. Translating gives CASSLSRGLNNEQFF.

This clone was counted only a few times. V gene TRBV7-6 combines with J gene TRBJ1-1; 11 bases align to TRBD1. Germline V gene data show CDR1 as SGHVS and CDR2 as FNYEAQ. V shed 4 bases and J 7 bases; nucleotides not matched to a gene: 8. This CDR3 has 15 amino acids. Here the CDR3 DNA reads TGTGCCAGCAGCTCCTCGGACAGGGGGCGCCTTGAAGCTTTCTTT. This gives the protein CASSSSDRGRLEAFF.

The chain combines TRBV30 with TRBJ1-3, with D unclear. Germline V gene lookup returns CDR1 GTSNPN and CDR2 SVGIG (reference sequence). V lost 5 bases and J lost 0, with 11 bases in between. The CDR3 length is 14 residues. The CDR3 region has the DNA TGTGCCTGGTCCCCGGGGTCCTCTGGAAACACCATATATTTT. It is translated as CAWSPGSSGNTIYF.

The chain combines TRBV7-8 with TRBJ1-2; TRBD1 might be the D (6 bases). V was pared by 1 base and J by 6 bases, with 12 bases between. The CDR3 contains 14 residues. CDR1 is SGHVS, CDR2 FQNEAQ, per germline. The CDR3 DNA reads TGTGCCAGCAGCTTAGTTGGGGGCACAGATGGCTACACCTTC. It specifies CASSLVGGTDGYTF.

This clone was detected a few times. The chain employs TRBV6-5 and TRBJ2-7; possible D gene TRBD1, 5 bases. V dropped 8 bases and J dropped 0 bases, with 14 bases sitting between them. The length of the CDR3 is 14 residues. Germline V gives CDR1 MNHEY, CDR2 SVGAGI. CDR3 DNA sequence: TGTGCCAGCCAAGCTCTAGACAGCTCCTACGAGCAGTACTTC. Protein: CASQALDSSYEQYF.

The chain employs TRBV6-1 and TRBJ1-2; D gene uncertain. Trimming pared 0 bases from V and 4 bases from J, leaving 12 bases between. CDR3 length: 15 residues. Per germline, CDR1 MNHNS and CDR2 SASEGT. CDR3 sequence: CASSEAQEGFYGYTF. The CDR3 DNA follows: TGTGCCAGCAGTGAAGCGCAGGAGGGCTTCTATGGCTACACCTTC.

As regards this clone: Other DNA sequences in this specimen translate into the identical CDR3. The V gene is TRBV28, the J gene TRBJ2-5; 8 nucleotides align to TRBD2. Germline trimming cut 5 bases from V and 5 bases from J; bases unmatched to any gene: 4. Germline CDR1 reads MDHEN; CDR2 reads SYDVKM. CDR3 length: 13 amino acids. The CDR3 DNA reads as TGTGCCAGCAGTCGGGGGGGCCGGGAGACCCAGTACTTC. Its translation is CASSRGGRETQYF.

The chain combines TRBV6-5 with TRBJ1-1; the match to TRBD1 covers 7 bases. The ends lost 8 bases at V and 4 bases at J; junction bases unmatched: 13. The CDR3 covers 15 residues. CDR1 is MNHEY and CDR2 is SVGAGI in the germline V gene. CDR3 sequence: CASRSNRGRSTEAFF. In DNA form, the CDR3 reads TGTGCCAGCCGATCTAACAGGGGTAGGAGCACTGAAGCTTTCTTT.

V gene TRBV12-3 or TRBV12-4 combines with J gene TRBJ1-1; the D gene is possibly TRBD1 (6 bases). Trimming shortened V by 8 bases and J by 2 bases, and 12 bases separated the two germline ends. CDR3 length equals 13 residues. DNA for the CDR3: TGTGCCAGCGGTCAGGGGATAAACACTGAAGCTTTCTTT. It encodes CASGQGINTEAFF.

This clone was picked up many times. This chain joins TRBV4-2 and TRBJ1-6; possible D gene TRBD1, 5 bases. Germline CDR1 LGHNA, CDR2 YNFKEQ. CDR3 size: 15 residues. With 1 base removed from V and 6 bases from J, the gap between germline ends came to 10 bases. The CDR3 DNA reads TGTGCCAGCAGCCAAGTGGGGGGATTTAATTCACCCCTCCACTTT. Amino acid sequence: CASSQVGGFNSPLHF.

The genes are TRBV3-1 (or the pseudogene TRBV3-2) and TRBJ1-2; D not certain. Trimming took off 8 bases at V and 7 bases at J, with 14 bases between the two ends. In germline, CDR1 is LGHDT, CDR2 YNNKEL (reference sequence). This CDR3 is 12 amino acids long. This chain's CDR3 is CASVGRLGGYTF. CDR3 nucleotides: TGTGCCAGCGTCGGGAGGCTGGGTGGCTACACCTTC.

The rearrangement joins TRBV10-3 to TRBJ2-5; 9 bases agree with TRBD1. The junction had 8 bases not matched to a gene; V was cut back by 8 bases and J by 1 base. The germline V gene encodes CDR1 ENHRY and CDR2 SYGVKD. This CDR3 spans 15 amino acids. CDR3: CAISGTGTGQETQYF. The CDR3 nucleotides are TGTGCCATCTCAGGGACAGGGACCGGCCAAGAGACCCAGTACTTC.

V is TRBV9 and J is TRBJ1-5; 7 positions agree with TRBD1. This CDR3 has 15 residues. CDR1 and CDR2 from the germline V gene are SGDLS and YYNGEE. V gave up 3 bases and J gave up 5 bases; unmatched junction bases: 8. CDR3 in DNA: TGTGCCAGCAGCGCAGAGGACAGGCCTTATCAGCCCCAGCATTTT. It encodes CASSAEDRPYQPQHF.

V is TRBV28 and J is TRBJ2-3; TRBD2 is a possible D gene (6 bases). The CDR3 spans 17 residues. The V end lost 7 bases, the J end lost 7 bases, and 27 bases lay between the germline ends. Germline V gene sequence: CDR1 MDHEN, CDR2 SYDVKM. The DNA of the CDR3 is TGTGCCAGCAACGGGGAGGCTGCTGTGGCTGGGCGGAATACGCAGTATTTT. Amino acids: CASNGEAAVAGRNTQYF.

The chain joins TRBV19 to TRBJ1-5; D remains ambiguous. Between the trimmed V and J ends, which lost 5 bases and 4 bases, there was a span of 18 bases. Germline CDR1 LNHDA, CDR2 SQIVND (reference sequence). The CDR3 length is 16 residues. The CDR3 reads CASSQPATLLNQPQHF. Here the CDR3 DNA reads TGTGCCAGTAGTCAACCCGCCACCCTCCTAAATCAGCCCCAGCATTTT.

The rearrangement joins TRBV30 to TRBJ1-6; no clear D gene. V was clipped by 0 bases and J by 10 bases, with 16 bases between them. CDR3 length: 15 amino acids. CDR1 is GTSNPN, CDR2 SVGIG, per germline (reference sequence). CDR3 sequence (DNA): TGTGCCTGGAGTGTAGGCCTAGGCAGAAGCTCACCCCTCCACTTT. It specifies CAWSVGLGRSSPLHF.

This clone was seen once. The rearrangement links TRBV7-2 to TRBJ1-3; D remains unclear. Germline loops: CDR1 SGHTA, CDR2 FQGNSA. The CDR3 loop spans 15 amino acids. Trimming removed 5 bases from V and 2 bases from J, with 13 bases in between. The CDR3 nucleotides are TGTGCCAGCAGCCCCCCCCGGGAGCCTGGAAACACCATATATTTT. This sequence encodes CASSPPREPGNTIYF.

In its sample, this clone was seen a few times. The V gene is TRBV4-1, the J gene TRBJ1-6; 7 nucleotides match TRBD1. J was trimmed by 13 bases and V by 3 bases; bases with no gene match: 3. CDR1 MGHRA and CDR2 YSYEKL come from the germline V gene. There are 12 residues in the CDR3. The CDR3 nucleotides are TGCGCCAGCAGCCACCCACAGGGGCCCCTCCACTTT. The encoded protein is CASSHPQGPLHF.